In its sample, the clone carrying this T cell receptor (beta chain) was seen a few times. Its specificity is unknown. Primed by a sample-barcoded 5' primer and a J-beta primer mix, a second PCR proceeded for about 7 to 12 cycles. The authors tagged each cDNA molecule using a template-switch adaptor with 12 random nucleotides. Each of the samples gave a minimum of 2.5 million paired-end reads that contained CDR3. TCRdb ran MiXCR on the 5' RACE reads and lists one entry per CDR3 protein. The sample lists 1.5 million to 2 million distinct CDR3 sequences, more than 35% occurring once. The record originates from a study of blood T cells in healthy people across ages. The CDR3 sequence is 14 residues long. From germline, CDR1 is DFQATT and CDR2 SNEGSKA (reference sequence). The trim removed 6 bases at V and 5 bases at J, leaving 11 bases unmatched. Study conclusions and caveats: Naive and antigen-experienced cells were not separated, limiting conclusive comparison.

The specimen sequenced was blood. V is TRBV20-1 and J is TRBJ2-3; 7 bases match TRBD1. This sequence originates from a human donor in good health. The CDR3 sequence is CSAPWDSTGDTQYF. The CDR3 nucleotides are TGCAGTGCACCATGGGACAGCACAGGAGATACGCAGTATTTT.